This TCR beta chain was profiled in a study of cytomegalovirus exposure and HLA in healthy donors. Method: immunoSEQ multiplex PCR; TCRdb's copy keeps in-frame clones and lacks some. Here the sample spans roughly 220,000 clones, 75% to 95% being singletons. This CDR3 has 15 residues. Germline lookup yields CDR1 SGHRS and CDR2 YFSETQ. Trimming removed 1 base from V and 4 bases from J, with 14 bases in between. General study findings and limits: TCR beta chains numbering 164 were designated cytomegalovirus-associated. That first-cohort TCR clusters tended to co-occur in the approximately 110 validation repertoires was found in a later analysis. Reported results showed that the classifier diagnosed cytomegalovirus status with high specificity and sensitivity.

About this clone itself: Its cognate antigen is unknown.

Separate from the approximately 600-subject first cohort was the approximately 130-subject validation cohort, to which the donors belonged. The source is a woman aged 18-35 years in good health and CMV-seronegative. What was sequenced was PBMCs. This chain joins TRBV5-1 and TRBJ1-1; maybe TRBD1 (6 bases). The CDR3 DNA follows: TGCGCCAGCAGCTTGTCCCTGGGGGCCTCCACTGAAGCTTTCTTT. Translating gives CASSLSLGASTEAFF. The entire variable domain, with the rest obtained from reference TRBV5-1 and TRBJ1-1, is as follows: KAGVTQTPRYLIKTRGQQVTLSCSPISGHRSVSWYQQTPGQGLQFLFEYFSETQRNKGNFPGRFSGRQFSNSRSEMNVSTLELGDSALYLCASSLSLGASTEAFFGQGTRLTVV.